Listed here is a single T cell receptor beta chain. Repertoires were generated with immunoSEQ multiplex PCR, while TCRdb's copy carries only in-frame clones and drops some. The top ten hold 1.5% to 2% of the sample, which has about 150,000 clones, around 90% seen once. The sample belongs to a study of control samples from healthy donors and cancer patients. Germline CDR1 MDHEN, CDR2 SYDVKM. V shed 6 bases and J shed 8 bases, with 16 bases lying between them. The CDR3 is 13 amino acids. The genes are TRBV28 and TRBJ1-1; no reliable D call. The TCR comes from a man aged 18 to 29 in good health. The specimen sequenced was blood. The CDR3 region is CASSPNPKGEAFF. The CDR3 region has the DNA TGTGCCAGCAGCCCCAATCCTAAGGGAGAAGCTTTCTTT.